Shown below are 20 T cell receptor beta chains from a single sample sequenced in a study of PD-1 blockade in classical Hodgkin lymphoma. Repertoires were generated with immunoSEQ multiplex PCR, while TCRdb's copy carries only in-frame clones and drops some. The sample carries about 13,000 clones, around four fifths recorded once. Patients all relapsed after autologous stem cell transplantation, and there was variation in brentuximab vedotin exposure. By magnetic negative selection, CD8+ T cells were isolated from the thawed PBMCs. The sequencing here drew on CD8+ T cells from blood, taken at baseline. Receptors were obtained from a human donor with classical Hodgkin lymphoma.

The chain joins TRBV2 to TRBJ1-3, with D maybe TRBD1 (5 bases). V gave up 6 bases and J gave up 4 bases, with 13 bases separating them. CDR3 length: 14 amino acids. Germline values: CDR1 SNHLY, CDR2 FYNNEI. The CDR3 region has the DNA TGTGCCAGCAGGGCCTCAGGGAGAGGAAACACCATATATTTT. Protein: CASRASGRGNTIYF.

In DNA, the CDR3 is TGTGCCAGCTCACCGTTCATAGCTGGGGCCAACGTCCTGACTTTC. It specifies CASSPFIAGANVLTF. The rearrangement uses TRBV18 and TRBJ2-6; D remains unclear. The CDR3 has 15 residues. V lost 3 bases and J 2 bases, leaving 8 bases between the germline ends. Per the germline V gene, CDR1 is KGHSH and CDR2 is LQKENI.

The rearrangement links TRBV27 to TRBJ2-7; D gene uncertain. V shed 5 bases and J shed 4 bases, with 18 bases lying between them. This CDR3 is built from 15 residues. Germline values: CDR1 MNHEY, CDR2 SMNVEV (reference sequence). The CDR3 DNA follows: TGTGCCAGCAGTCCACCAGCAGACTGGAAGTACGAGCAGTACTTC. Translating gives CASSPPADWKYEQYF.

The chain uses TRBV25-1 and TRBJ1-2; D uncertain. The CDR3 has 12 amino acids. The V gene lost 6 bases and the J gene lost 5 bases, with 10 bases spanning the gap. Germline V lookup: CDR1 MGHDK, CDR2 SYGVNS. The DNA for the CDR3 is TGTGCCAGCAGGGTCGGGGTTTATGGCTACACCTTC. Residues: CASRVGVYGYTF.

This chain joins TRBV5-4 and TRBJ1-1; no firm D call. The CDR3 is 13 amino acids. In germline, CDR1 is SGHNT, CDR2 YYREEE (reference sequence). V was shortened by 4 bases and J by 0 bases, with 7 bases between the two germline ends. The CDR3 loop is CASSREMNTEAFF. The CDR3 region has the DNA TGTGCCAGCAGCCGGGAAATGAACACTGAAGCTTTCTTT.

This clone was detected only once. The V gene is TRBV7-4, the J gene TRBJ2-1; no definite D call. V was cut by 1 base and J by 3 bases, with 7 bases left in between. The CDR3 is 14 residues long. CDR1 and CDR2 from the germline V gene are SGHVT and SQSDAQ. Here the CDR3 reads CASSLVFGYNEQFF. For the CDR3, the DNA is TGTGCCAGCAGCTTAGTATTTGGCTACAATGAGCAGTTCTTC. Drawing the rest from reference TRBV7-4 and TRBJ2-1, the complete variable domain is GAGVSQSPRYKVAKRGRDVALRCDSISGHVTLYWYRQTLGQGSEVLTYSQSDAQRDKSGRPSGRFSAERPERSVSTLKIQRTEQGDSAVYLCASSLVFGYNEQFFGPGTRLTVL.

V usage is TRBV7-9 and J usage is TRBJ2-3; the match to TRBD1 covers 8 bases. CDR1 and CDR2 from the germline V gene are SEHNR and FQNEAQ (reference sequence). V lost 7 bases to trimming and J lost 2 bases; unmatched junction nucleotides: 8. The CDR3 is 15 amino acids. CDR3 nucleotides: TGTGCCAGCACTCTGGACAGGGTATACACAGATACGCAGTATTTT. Residues: CASTLDRVYTDTQYF.

Concerning this clone: Other DNA sequences in this specimen translate into the identical CDR3. V is TRBV5-4 and J is TRBJ2-1; unclear D gene. V gave up 3 bases and J gave up 5 bases, with 3 bases separating them. The CDR3 contains 11 residues. Germline V gives CDR1 SGHNT, CDR2 YYREEE (reference sequence). The CDR3 reads CASSSNNEQFF. DNA for the CDR3: TGTGCCAGCAGCTCAAACAATGAGCAGTTCTTC.

The CDR3 DNA reads TGTGCCAGCAGACCGTCGGGGGGCCTAGAGCAGTTCTTC. Amino acid sequence: CASRPSGGLEQFF. V usage is TRBV27 and J usage is TRBJ2-1; D perhaps matches TRBD2 (7 bases). The CDR3 sequence is 13 residues long. Germline V gene lookup returns CDR1 MNHEY and CDR2 SMNVEV (reference sequence). The ends were cut back, 6 bases at V and 10 bases at J, with 16 bases in the middle.

The V and J genes are TRBV7-9 and TRBJ2-1, with D possibly matching TRBD2 (6 bases). Per the germline V gene, CDR1 is SEHNR and CDR2 is FQNEAQ (reference sequence). V shed 5 bases and J shed 5 bases, with 19 bases lying between them. This CDR3 is built from 16 residues. The CDR3 region is CASSPVMGWGDNEQFF. CDR3 nucleotide sequence: TGTGCCAGCAGCCCAGTTATGGGTTGGGGGGACAATGAGCAGTTCTTC.

The chain carries TRBV4-2 and TRBJ1-1; no clear D gene. The V gene's germline CDR1 is LGHNA and CDR2 YNFKEQ. Trimming pared 1 base from V and 0 bases from J, leaving 3 bases between. The CDR3 runs to 13 residues. In DNA form, the CDR3 reads TGTGCCAGCAGCCAAGCGATGAACACTGAAGCTTTCTTT. This encodes CASSQAMNTEAFF.

V and J are TRBV7-9 and TRBJ1-4, with a weak D call TRBD1 (5 bases). The CDR3 totals 15 residues. Trimming removed 1 base at V and 4 bases at J, with 10 bases between. From germline, CDR1 is SEHNR and CDR2 FQNEAQ (reference sequence). CDR3: CASSLDGAGNEKLFF. Written as DNA, the CDR3 is TGTGCCAGCAGCTTAGATGGGGCCGGTAATGAAAAACTGTTTTTT.

V usage is TRBV19 and J usage is TRBJ2-7; tentatively, D is TRBD1 (5 bases). The CDR3 length is 11 residues. Germline assignment: CDR1 LNHDA and CDR2 SQIVND (reference sequence). The V gene lost 3 bases and the J gene lost 7 bases, with 7 bases spanning the gap. The DNA of the CDR3 is TGTGCCAGTAGTATTGCAGGGGAGCAGTACTTC. Translated, it gives CASSIAGEQYF.

V gene TRBV7-7 combines with J gene TRBJ2-1; maybe TRBD2 (6 bases). Germline V CDR1 and CDR2: SSHAT, FNYEAQ (reference sequence). This CDR3 has 15 residues. V was trimmed by 6 bases and J by 0 bases, leaving 12 bases between them. The DNA for the CDR3 is TGTGCCAGCAGACCGGCTAGCGACTCCTACAATGAGCAGTTCTTC. Translating gives CASRPASDSYNEQFF.

The chain uses TRBV27 and TRBJ2-7; D might be TRBD1 (6 bases). V was pared by 4 bases and J by 5 bases, with 6 bases between. The CDR3 loop spans 11 amino acids. Germline CDR1 is MNHEY and CDR2 is SMNVEV (reference sequence). The CDR3 bases are TGTGCCAGCAGTTCAGGGGACGAGCAGTACTTC. This codes for CASSSGDEQYF.

The rearrangement links TRBV28 to TRBJ2-3, with D possibly TRBD2 on 7 matching bases. The CDR3 runs 16 residues. The germline V gene has CDR1 MDHEN and CDR2 SYDVKM. Between the trimmed V and J ends, which lost 1 base and 5 bases, there was a span of 16 bases. The CDR3 loop is CASSLSGGGLGDTQYF. The CDR3 DNA sequence: TGTGCCAGCAGTTTATCGGGCGGGGGCCTCGGAGATACGCAGTATTTT.

The gene calls are TRBV9 and TRBJ1-1; D might be TRBD1 (6 bases). V lost 3 bases, J lost 8 bases, and 17 bases lay in between. The length of the CDR3 is 14 residues. The germline V gene has CDR1 SGDLS and CDR2 YYNGEE. The CDR3 nucleotides read TGTGCCAGCAGCGCACCAACGGAAGGGACAGAAGCTTTCTTT. Its translation: CASSAPTEGTEAFF.

The chain is built from TRBV5-5 and TRBJ1-1, with a tentative D call TRBD1 (5 bases). Trimming took 4 bases from V and 9 from J, leaving 16 bases between them. Germline CDR1 reads SGHKS; CDR2 reads YYEKEE (reference sequence). The CDR3 has 13 amino acids. The CDR3 DNA sequence: TGTGCCAGCAGCCCGGGGGGACCACAACAAGCTTTCTTT. Translation: CASSPGGPQQAFF.

This chain connects TRBV27 to TRBJ2-2; the D gene is possibly TRBD2 (5 bases). The CDR3 runs 12 residues. Trimming took 3 bases from V and 7 from J, leaving 6 bases between them. Looked up from germline, CDR1 is MNHEY and CDR2 is SMNVEV (reference sequence). CDR3 amino acids: CASSFRGGELFF. DNA of the CDR3: TGTGCCAGCAGTTTCCGGGGCGGGGAGCTGTTTTTT.

This clone is labeled hyperexpanded (1% or more). J is TRBJ1-2 and V is TRBV20-1; no reliable D call. Trimming pared 7 bases from V and 4 bases from J, leaving 4 bases between. This CDR3 contains 9 residues. Germline loops: CDR1 DFQATT, CDR2 SNEGSKA (reference sequence). The DNA for the CDR3 is TGCAGTGGTCCCTATGGCTACACCTTC. Translated, it gives CSGPYGYTF.